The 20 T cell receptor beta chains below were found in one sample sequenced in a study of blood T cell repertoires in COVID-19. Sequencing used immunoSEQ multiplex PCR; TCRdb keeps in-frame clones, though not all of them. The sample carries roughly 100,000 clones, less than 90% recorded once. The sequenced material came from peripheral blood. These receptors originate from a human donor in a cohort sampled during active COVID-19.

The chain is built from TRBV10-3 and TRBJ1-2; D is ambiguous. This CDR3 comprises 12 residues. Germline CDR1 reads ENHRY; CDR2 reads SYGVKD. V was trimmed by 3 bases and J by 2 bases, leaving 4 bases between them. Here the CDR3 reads CAISDRNYGYTF. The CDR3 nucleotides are TGTGCCATCAGTGACAGGAACTATGGCTACACCTTC.

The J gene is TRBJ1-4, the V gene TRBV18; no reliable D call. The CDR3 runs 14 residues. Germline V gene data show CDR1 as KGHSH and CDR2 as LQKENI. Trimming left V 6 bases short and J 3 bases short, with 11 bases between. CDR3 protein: CASSRGDANEKLFF. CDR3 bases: TGTGCCAGCTCGAGAGGCGACGCTAATGAAAAACTGTTTTTT. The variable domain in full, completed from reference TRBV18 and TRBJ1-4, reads NAGVMQNPRHLVRRRGQEARLRCSPMKGHSHVYWYRQLPEEGLKFMVYLQKENIIDESGMPKERFSAEFPKEGPSILRIQQVVRGDSAAYFCASSRGDANEKLFFGSGTQLSVL.

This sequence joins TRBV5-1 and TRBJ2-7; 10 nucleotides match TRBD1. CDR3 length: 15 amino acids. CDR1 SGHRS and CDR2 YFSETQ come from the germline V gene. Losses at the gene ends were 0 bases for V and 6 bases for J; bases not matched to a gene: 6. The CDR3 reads CASSLDRQGASEQYF. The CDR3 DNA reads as TGCGCCAGCAGCTTGGACCGACAGGGGGCTTCCGAGCAGTACTTC.

CDR3 sequence: CASSFPGQSYNEQFF. The CDR3 DNA follows: TGCGCCAGCAGTTTTCCGGGACAGAGTTACAATGAGCAGTTCTTC. V gene TRBV4-1 combines with J gene TRBJ2-1, with 7 bases that match TRBD1. The V gene end was trimmed by 6 bases and the J gene end by 4 bases; junction bases not matched to a gene: 9. The CDR3 runs to 15 residues. The germline CDR1 and CDR2 sequences are MGHRA and YSYEKL.

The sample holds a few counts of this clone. CDR3 sequence reads: CASSWDNYEQYF. DNA of the CDR3: TGTGCCAGCAGCTGGGACAACTACGAGCAGTACTTC. This chain joins TRBV5-4 and TRBJ2-7, with a tentative D call TRBD1 (6 bases). V gave up 3 bases and J gave up 3 bases, with 7 bases separating them. Germline V gives CDR1 SGHNT, CDR2 YYREEE (reference sequence). This CDR3 contains 12 residues.

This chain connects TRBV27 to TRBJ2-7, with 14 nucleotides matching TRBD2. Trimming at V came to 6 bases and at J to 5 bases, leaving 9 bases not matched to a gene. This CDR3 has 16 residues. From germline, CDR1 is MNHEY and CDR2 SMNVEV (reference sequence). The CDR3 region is CASRTSGGASSHEQYF. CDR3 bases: TGTGCCAGCAGGACTAGCGGGGGGGCATCTAGCCACGAGCAGTACTTC.

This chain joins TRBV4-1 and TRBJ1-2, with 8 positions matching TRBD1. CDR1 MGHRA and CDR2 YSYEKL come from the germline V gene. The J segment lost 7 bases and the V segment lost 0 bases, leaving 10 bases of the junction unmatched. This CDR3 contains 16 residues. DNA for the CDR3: TGCGCCAGCAGCCAAGAAAGTAGCCAGGGGGCAGTTGGCTACACCTTC. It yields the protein CASSQESSQGAVGYTF.

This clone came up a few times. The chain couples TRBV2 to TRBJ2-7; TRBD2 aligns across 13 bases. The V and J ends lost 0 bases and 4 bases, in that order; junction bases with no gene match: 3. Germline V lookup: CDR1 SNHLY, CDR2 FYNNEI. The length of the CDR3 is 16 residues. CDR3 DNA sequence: TGTGCCAGCAGTGAAGCGGGACTAGCGGGATTTTACGAGCAGTACTTC. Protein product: CASSEAGLAGFYEQYF.

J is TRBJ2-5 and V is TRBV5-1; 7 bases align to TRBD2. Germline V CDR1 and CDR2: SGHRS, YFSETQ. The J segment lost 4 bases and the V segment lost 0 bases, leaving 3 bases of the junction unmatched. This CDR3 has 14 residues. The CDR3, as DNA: TGCGCCAGCAGCTTGGCTGGGGGGGGAGAGACCCAGTACTTC. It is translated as CASSLAGGGETQYF.

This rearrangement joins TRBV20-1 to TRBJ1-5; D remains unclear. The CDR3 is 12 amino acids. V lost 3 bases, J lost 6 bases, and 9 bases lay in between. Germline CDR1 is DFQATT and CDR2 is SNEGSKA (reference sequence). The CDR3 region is CSASSRFQPQHF. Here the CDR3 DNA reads TGCAGTGCTAGTTCCAGGTTTCAGCCCCAGCATTTT.

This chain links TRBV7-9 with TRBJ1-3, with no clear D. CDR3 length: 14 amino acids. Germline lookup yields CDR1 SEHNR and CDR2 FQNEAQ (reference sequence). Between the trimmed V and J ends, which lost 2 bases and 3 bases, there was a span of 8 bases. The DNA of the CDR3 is TGTGCCAGCAGCTTATCGTACGGTGGAAACACCATATATTTT. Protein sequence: CASSLSYGGNTIYF.

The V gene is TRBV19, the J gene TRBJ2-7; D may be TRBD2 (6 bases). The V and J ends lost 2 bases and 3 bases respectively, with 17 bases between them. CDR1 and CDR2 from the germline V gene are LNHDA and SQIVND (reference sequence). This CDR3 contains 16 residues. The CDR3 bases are TGTGCCAGTAGTATACGGTGGGAGGCCCTTTACTACGAGCAGTACTTC. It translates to CASSIRWEALYYEQYF.

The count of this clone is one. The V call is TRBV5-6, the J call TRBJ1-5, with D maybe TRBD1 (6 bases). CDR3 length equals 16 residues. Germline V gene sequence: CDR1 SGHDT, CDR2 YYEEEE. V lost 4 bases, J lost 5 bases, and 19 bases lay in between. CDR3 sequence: CASSRFTGSTDQPQHF. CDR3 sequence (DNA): TGTGCCAGCAGCAGATTCACAGGGTCAACCGATCAGCCCCAGCATTTT.

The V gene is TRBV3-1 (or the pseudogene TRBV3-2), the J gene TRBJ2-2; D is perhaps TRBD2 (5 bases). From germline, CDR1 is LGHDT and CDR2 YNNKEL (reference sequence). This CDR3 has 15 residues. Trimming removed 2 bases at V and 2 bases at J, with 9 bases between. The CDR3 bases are TGTGCCAGCAGCCAATTGTCGGGAAACACCGGGGAGCTGTTTTTT. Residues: CASSQLSGNTGELFF.

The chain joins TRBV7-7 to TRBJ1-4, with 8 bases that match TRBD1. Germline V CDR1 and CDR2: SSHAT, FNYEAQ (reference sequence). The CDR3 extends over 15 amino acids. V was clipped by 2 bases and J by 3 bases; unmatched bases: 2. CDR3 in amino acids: CASSLRQGPNEKLFF. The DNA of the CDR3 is TGTGCCAGCAGCTTAAGACAGGGGCCTAATGAAAAACTGTTTTTT.

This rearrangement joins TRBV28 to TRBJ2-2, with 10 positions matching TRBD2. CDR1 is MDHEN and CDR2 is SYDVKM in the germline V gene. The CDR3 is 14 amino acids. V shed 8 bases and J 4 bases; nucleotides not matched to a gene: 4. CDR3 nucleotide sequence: TGTGCCAGCGGACTAGCGGCACTCACCGGGGAGCTGTTTTTT. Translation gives CASGLAALTGELFF.

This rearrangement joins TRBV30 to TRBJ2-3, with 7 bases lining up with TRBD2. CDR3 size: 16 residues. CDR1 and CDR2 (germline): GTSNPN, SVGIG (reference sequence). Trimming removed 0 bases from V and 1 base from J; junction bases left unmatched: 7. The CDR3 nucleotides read TGTGCCTGGAGTGTGCGGGACTACAAGCGCACAGATACGCAGTATTTT. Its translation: CAWSVRDYKRTDTQYF.

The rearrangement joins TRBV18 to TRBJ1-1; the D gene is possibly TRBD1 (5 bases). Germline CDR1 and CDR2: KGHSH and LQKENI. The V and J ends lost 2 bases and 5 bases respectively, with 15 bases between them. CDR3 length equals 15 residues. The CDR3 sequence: CASSPSQGWWTEAFF. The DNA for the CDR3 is TGTGCCAGCTCACCATCGCAGGGTTGGTGGACTGAAGCTTTCTTT.

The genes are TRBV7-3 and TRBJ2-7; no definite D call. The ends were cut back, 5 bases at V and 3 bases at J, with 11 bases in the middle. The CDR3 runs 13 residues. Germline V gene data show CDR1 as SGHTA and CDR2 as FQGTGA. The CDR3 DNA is TGTGCCAGCAGCCCGTCTCCGGGCTACGAGCAGTACTTC. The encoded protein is CASSPSPGYEQYF.

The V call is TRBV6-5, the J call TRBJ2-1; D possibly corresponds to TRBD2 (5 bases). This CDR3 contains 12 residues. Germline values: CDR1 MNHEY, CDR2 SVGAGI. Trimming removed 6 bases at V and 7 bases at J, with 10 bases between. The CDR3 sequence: CASSRGVNEQFF. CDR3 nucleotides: TGTGCCAGCAGCCGGGGAGTTAATGAGCAGTTCTTC.